The entry that follows covers one T cell receptor beta chain sequence. The record originates from a study of blood T cell repertoires in COVID-19. V was cut by 3 bases and J by 7 bases, with 17 bases left in between. Germline CDR1 reads SGHRS; CDR2 reads YFSETQ. The CDR3 is 15 residues long. Data came from immunoSEQ multiplex PCR; TCRdb stores just in-frame clones and leaves some out. The sample yields about 110,000 clones, about 88% seen once. The chain uses TRBV5-1 and TRBJ2-1, with D possibly matching TRBD2 (5 bases). The clonotype was recovered from a human donor in a cohort sampled during active COVID-19. The sequenced sample consisted of peripheral blood. The CDR3 here is CASSYNAGGGNEQFF. CDR3 coding DNA: TGCGCCAGCAGCTACAATGCGGGTGGCGGAAATGAGCAGTTCTTC. Variable domain in full (rest from reference TRBV5-1 and TRBJ2-1): KAGVTQTPRYLIKTRGQQVTLSCSPISGHRSVSWYQQTPGQGLQFLFEYFSETQRNKGNFPGRFSGRQFSNSRSEMNVSTLELGDSALYLCASSYNAGGGNEQFFGPGTRLTVL.